This TCR beta chain is drawn from a study of patients with pleural tuberculosis. For this clonotype: One end of the junction varies from germline; a read error may be responsible.

One entry per CDR3 protein, called by TCRdb with MiXCR from the reads. The sample has under 30,000 distinct CDR3 sequences, 15% to 20% seen once; the top ten hold 3.5%. The source of this sequence is a human donor with pleural tuberculosis. The sample comprised peripheral blood.

The CDR3 DNA reads as TGTGCCGTCCTCTTACGGGACAGGGGGCCGAACGCTGAAGCTCTCTTT. It encodes CAVLLRDRGPNAEALF. This chain joins TRBV2 and TRBJ1-1, with TRBD1 matching over 12 bases. The CDR3 is 16 amino acids. CDR1 SNHLY and CDR2 FYNNEI come from the germline V gene.